The source of this TCR beta chain is a study of identical twins. The donor group consisted entirely of healthy Caucasians. Only a few counts were recorded for this clonotype. Antigen: not known. CDR1 SGHTA and CDR2 FQGTGA come from the germline V gene. The CDR3 extends over 14 amino acids. Trimming stripped 5 bases from V and 7 bases from J, with 17 bases between. General study findings and limits: Insertions were fewer in abundant cord blood beta clonotypes, whereas memory repertoires showed none of this pattern.

Template switching added a universal primer site, and cDNA bore unique molecular identifiers. Each CDR3 protein is one row after TCRdb ran MiXCR on the 5' RACE reads. The sample gives roughly 260,000 distinct CDR3 sequences, over 12% of which show up once; under 9.5% is in the top ten. The source of this sequence is a woman under 30 in good health. This chain uses TRBV7-3 with TRBJ1-1, with D possibly TRBD1 on 5 matching bases. The sequencing input was memory (CD45RO+) T cells sorted from blood. CDR3 coding DNA: TGTGCCAGCAGCGATACCGCAGGGTTCGGTGAAGCTTTCTTT. Its protein product is CASSDTAGFGEAFF.